The entry that follows covers one T cell receptor beta chain sequence. Its binding antigen is unknown. No clone much larger than this one lies a single base away; base qualities are absent. Based on the germline V gene (reference sequence), the CDR1 and CDR2 sequences are MNHEY and SMNVEV. Spanning cysteine to phenylalanine, the CDR3 consists of 13 amino acids. The kept DNA is CDR3 alone, 39 bases in frame from the first base. At the junction V is shortened by 3 bases and J by 4 bases; bases outside the gene matches: 3. Using the deep immunoSEQ assay, multiplex PCR amplified TCR CDR3 regions from genomic DNA. Genomic DNA extracted from each cell subset was distributed evenly over all wells of several immunoSEQ 96-well plates, and each plate served as one replicate. For sorted subsets, around 0.2 ug genomic DNA, equal to about 30,000 T cell genomes, was loaded into each replicate PCR. The purified libraries were quantified using a Qubit 3.0 fluorometer, sized with a Bioanalyzer 2100, and then quantified again using the KAPA Library Quantification kit. Every immunoSEQ 96-well plate was sequenced on a dedicated single-read 150-cycle Illumina NextSeq 550 flow cell. In the source study's methods: Because the immunoSEQ output included only junctional sequences and no quality scores, the filtering could not be the same as the filtering used for full-length reads. To assign V/J genes and CDR3, sequences were annotated against IMGT germline references using PyIR, a Python wrapper for IgBLAST v1.9. Reads were removed for weak V/J assignments (E-value above 1e-6), missing CDR3, stop codons, out-of-frame junctions, or ambiguous translated residues. V3J clonotypes were defined as sequences sharing the same inferred V gene, J gene, and CDR3 amino acid sequence. The percentage overlap between two repertoires was calculated by dividing the number of shared unique clonotypes by the size of the smaller repertoire. RTK rarefaction, the Chao1 estimator, and Recon v2.1 estimates of unobserved clonotypes were used to assess repertoire richness. OLGA was used to compute generation probabilities for all TCRbeta clonotypes that the gDNA method yielded from a handful of donors. TCRdb mirrors the immuneACCESS table, restricted to in-frame sequences. Some clones are absent from its copies; in checked studies, under half trace to an unresolved V gene, and the reason for the others is unknown. V, J and clone size derive from that table, while D and trimming were established from the DNA sequence. The table for this sample lists roughly 2.6 million clones; over 85% of them were counted only once. Of the sample, 0.14% falls within the top ten clones.

The data stem from a study of shared clonotypes between healthy human individuals (dated by TCRdb to the early 2020s). For the study in its entirety: Three men and a couple of women, aged 18 to 49 years, made up the cohort. For each donor, CD4 naive and CD4 memory were each run on three plates, CD8 naive on two plates, and CD8 memory on one plate. The study deeply sequenced blood TCR repertoires of 5 or 6 healthy adults to estimate repertoire size and the extent of clonotype sharing between individuals. To increase sequencing depth and limit assay-specific biases, TCR repertoire library preparation and sequencing were carried out by different laboratories using diverse techniques. Leukapheresis yielded between about 0.94 and 9.5 billion PBMCs per donor. Overall results and qualifications from the work: Higher generation probabilities were observed for clonotypes shared by all four sorted-subset donors than for non-shared clonotypes. The small number of donors limited the genetic and exposure-history diversity represented. Sharing across a few donors was observed for about 5% of naive CD4, 3.5% of naive CD8, over 2% of memory CD4, and roughly 0.4% of memory CD8 clonotypes. Incomplete sequencing was indicated by rarefaction of sorted-subset datasets, despite the large sequencing depth. Estimated clonotype richness was generally larger for naive than for memory subsets. Sampling was restricted to blood, and TCR repertoires in tissues likely differ from the TCR repertoires found in blood. Pairwise subsampling led to the expectation that sequencing depth would affect the degree of clonotype sharing among donors.

The donors were healthy, HIV-negative adults who had no recently reported acute infections or vaccinations. Only Caucasian adults living in Nashville, Tennessee, USA were represented among the donors. CD4+ T cells were enriched through magnetic negative selection, after which naive cells were positively selected on CD45RA and the remaining negative fraction served as the memory subset. Blood was collected by leukapheresis, and PBMCs were isolated by Ficoll-Histopaque density gradient centrifugation and then cryopreserved in liquid nitrogen vapor phase. Analytical flow cytometry was used to check the purity and quantity of every magnetically sorted T cell population. From each sorted fraction, genomic DNA was isolated and quantified by UV absorbance on a Nanodrop 2000c.

The sample taken for sequencing was naive CD4+ T cells sorted from blood. The sample's cell subset or site label is to be understood as: CD45RA+ positively selected. In this chain, TRBV27 is recombined with TRBJ2-7; 7 of the junction bases match TRBD1. The sequence was obtained from a man aged 18 to 30 in good health. The nucleotides are TGTGCCAGCAGTTTTGGCAGGGGGTACGAGCAGTACTTC. This sequence encodes CASSFGRGYEQYF.